These 23 T cell receptor beta chains came from one sample sequenced in a study of cytomegalovirus exposure and HLA in healthy donors. Using immunoSEQ multiplex PCR, the repertoire was profiled, and TCRdb retains in-frame clones only, with some absent. The sample records 140,000 or so clones, about nine tenths being singletons. Sequencing was performed on PBMCs. Receptor source: a man younger than 35 in good health and CMV-seropositive.

DNA for the CDR3: TGTGCCATCAGTGGTCAGGGGCTAGGAAACACCATATATTTT. Translating gives CAISGQGLGNTIYF. The V and J genes are TRBV10-3 and TRBJ1-3; possibly TRBD1 for D (6 bases). This CDR3 spans 14 amino acids. V lost 4 bases and J lost 4, with 11 bases in between. Germline values: CDR1 ENHRY, CDR2 SYGVKD.

The chain joins TRBV28 to TRBJ1-5, with D hard to call. The CDR3 has 17 residues. Germline V CDR1 and CDR2: MDHEN, SYDVKM. Trimming took 1 base from V and 5 from J, leaving 18 bases between them. CDR3 bases: TGTGCCAGCAGTTTATACGACAACCTTTACTCAGATCAGCCCCAGCATTTT. Encoded protein: CASSLYDNLYSDQPQHF.

The CDR3 coding sequence is TGTGCCAGCTCACCGAGACAGAGGAACACTGAAGCTTTCTTT. Its protein is CASSPRQRNTEAFF. The chain combines TRBV18 with TRBJ1-1, with D perhaps matching TRBD1 (5 bases). Trimming left V 3 bases short and J 1 base short, with 9 bases between. The CDR3 is 14 amino acids. Germline V gene data show CDR1 as KGHSH and CDR2 as LQKENI. Based on the CDR3 plus reference TRBV18 and TRBJ1-1, the full variable domain is NAGVMQNPRHLVRRRGQEARLRCSPMKGHSHVYWYRQLPEEGLKFMVYLQKENIIDESGMPKERFSAEFPKEGPSILRIQQVVRGDSAAYFCASSPRQRNTEAFFGQGTRLTVV.

This clone was seen once. The rearrangement uses TRBV15 and TRBJ1-1, with TRBD1 matching 9 bases. Losses at the gene ends were 0 bases for V and 2 bases for J; bases not matched to a gene: 10. CDR1 is LNHNV, CDR2 YYDKDF, per germline (reference sequence). The CDR3 length is 18 residues. The CDR3 loop is CATSRDVGQGKGNTEAFF. CDR3 nucleotide sequence: TGTGCCACCAGCAGAGATGTTGGACAGGGGAAAGGAAACACTGAAGCTTTCTTT.

The CDR3 spells CASSDSGRADGELFF. The CDR3 coding sequence is TGTGCCAGCAGTGATAGCGGGAGGGCCGACGGGGAGCTGTTTTTT. The chain has TRBV28 and TRBJ2-2, with 11 bases lining up with TRBD2. CDR1 MDHEN and CDR2 SYDVKM come from the germline V gene. The CDR3 has 15 residues. With 5 bases clipped from V and 7 bases from J, the junction kept 6 bases outside the gene matches.

The chain has TRBV4-1 and TRBJ2-2, with 10 bases matching TRBD2. The CDR3 loop spans 16 amino acids. V lost 3 bases, J lost 7 bases, and 8 bases stayed unmatched. Germline V gene sequence: CDR1 MGHRA, CDR2 YSYEKL. CDR3: CASSHPGTSVDGELFF. For the CDR3, the DNA is TGCGCCAGCAGCCACCCCGGGACTAGCGTTGACGGGGAGCTGTTTTTT.

In this sample, this clone turned up once. The chain has TRBV5-1 and TRBJ2-7; maybe TRBD2 (6 bases). The CDR3 runs to 14 residues. Trimming left V 4 bases short and J 2 bases short, with 13 bases between. Germline CDR1 SGHRS, CDR2 YFSETQ. The DNA for the CDR3 is TGCGCCAGCAGCCGGGAGACAGCCACCTACGAGCAGTACTTC. Its translation: CASSRETATYEQYF.

The chain is built from TRBV7-8 and TRBJ2-1; TRBD1 agrees at 7 bases. V was clipped by 1 base and J by 5 bases; unmatched bases: 5. Germline V gives CDR1 SGHVS, CDR2 FQNEAQ. The CDR3 totals 15 residues. The CDR3 nucleotides are TGTGCCAGCAGCTTAGTAGGGGGCTCAAACAATGAGCAGTTCTTC. This encodes CASSLVGGSNNEQFF.

The chain has TRBV2 and TRBJ2-3; D is ambiguous. The germline CDR1 and CDR2 sequences are SNHLY and FYNNEI. The CDR3 covers 12 residues. V was cut by 5 bases and J by 4 bases, with 7 bases left in between. CDR3 loop: CASSLDPDTQYF. The CDR3 coding sequence is TGTGCCAGCAGTCTAGACCCAGATACGCAGTATTTT. Complete variable domain (other parts from reference TRBV2 and TRBJ2-3): EPEVTQTPSHQVTQMGQEVILRCVPISNHLYFYWYRQILGQKVEFLVSFYNNEISEKSEIFDDQFSVERPDGSNFTLKIRSTKLEDSAMYFCASSLDPDTQYFGPGTRLTVL.

The J gene is TRBJ1-1, the V gene TRBV11-2, with TRBD1 as a possible D gene (5 bases). Trimming removed 0 bases at V and 3 bases at J, with 11 bases between. The CDR3 loop spans 15 amino acids. Germline V gives CDR1 SGHAT, CDR2 FQNNGV. As DNA, the CDR3 is TGTGCCAGCAGCTTAGACGTTCAGGGTTACACTGAAGCTTTCTTT. Residues: CASSLDVQGYTEAFF.

The rearrangement links TRBV18 to TRBJ2-3; a possible D gene is TRBD1 (7 bases). The CDR3 length is 15 residues. Germline V gives CDR1 KGHSH, CDR2 LQKENI. V lost 5 bases and J 2 bases, leaving 14 bases between the germline ends. DNA for the CDR3: TGTGCCAGCTCATCCCGGGGGACAGACACAGATACGCAGTATTTT. Amino acids: CASSSRGTDTDTQYF.

The genes are TRBV5-6 and TRBJ1-3; D unresolved. Germline V gene data show CDR1 as SGHDT and CDR2 as YYEEEE. V shed 5 bases and J shed 1 base, with 10 bases lying between them. There are 14 residues in the CDR3. Written as DNA, the CDR3 is TGTGCCAGCAGAGCACAGAATTCTGGAAACACCATATATTTT. The encoded protein is CASRAQNSGNTIYF. Combining the CDR3 with reference TRBV5-6 and TRBJ1-3 gives the whole variable domain DAGVTQSPTHLIKTRGQQVTLRCSPKSGHDTVSWYQQALGQGPQFIFQYYEEEERQRGNFPDRFSGHQFPNYSSELNVNALLLGDSALYLCASRAQNSGNTIYFGEGSWLTVV.

V is TRBV19 and J is TRBJ1-1; no definite D call. This CDR3 region has 12 residues. Deletions cut 5 bases from V and 7 bases from J, with 11 bases between. Germline values: CDR1 LNHDA, CDR2 SQIVND (reference sequence). This CDR3 is CASSPREYEAFF. CDR3 sequence (DNA): TGTGCCAGTAGTCCCCGGGAATATGAAGCTTTCTTT.

The CDR3 spells CASSLGTALGNQPQHF. CDR3 DNA: TGTGCCAGCAGTTTGGGGACAGCACTGGGCAATCAGCCCCAGCATTTT. This chain joins TRBV27 and TRBJ1-5; 7 nucleotides align to TRBD1. This CDR3 spans 16 amino acids. Trimming took 3 bases from V and 2 from J; bases not matched to a gene: 7. In germline, CDR1 is MNHEY, CDR2 SMNVEV (reference sequence).

This clone occurred once. This chain uses TRBV18 with TRBJ1-1; the D is unclear. The V gene's germline CDR1 is KGHSH and CDR2 LQKENI. The CDR3 runs to 17 residues. The V and J ends lost 2 bases and 3 bases respectively, with 19 bases between them. Here the CDR3 reads CASSPGGLGILDTEAFF. The DNA of the CDR3 is TGTGCCAGCTCACCAGGAGGCCTGGGGATCCTGGACACTGAAGCTTTCTTT.

The rearrangement links TRBV2 to TRBJ1-2; the D gene is possibly TRBD1 (5 bases). Germline V CDR1 and CDR2: SNHLY, FYNNEI. The CDR3 is 14 amino acids. Trimming shortened V by 4 bases and J by 2 bases, and 11 bases separated the two germline ends. CDR3 nucleotides: TGTGCCAGCAGTGTCAAGGAGGGGAACTATGGCTACACCTTC. It specifies CASSVKEGNYGYTF.

The V and J genes are TRBV21-1 and TRBJ2-7; the table calls TRBD1, which could not be checked here. TRBV21-1 is termed a pseudogene. This CDR3 comprises 16 residues. The CDR3: CASSSPKWDSLLEQYF. The DNA for the CDR3 is TGTGCCAGCAGCTCCCCCAAATGGGACAGTCTCCTCGAGCAGTACTTC.

The rearrangement uses TRBV30 and TRBJ2-7, with D possibly TRBD2 on 6 matching bases. The CDR3 covers 15 residues. Per the germline V gene, CDR1 is GTSNPN and CDR2 is SVGIG (reference sequence). Trimming removed 3 bases at V and 4 bases at J, with 19 bases between. The CDR3 bases are TGTGCCTGGAGATTGGCGGGATTCGAGGGGTACGAGCAGTACTTC. It yields the protein CAWRLAGFEGYEQYF.

The V call is TRBV27, the J call TRBJ1-2, with 8 bases identical to TRBD1. This CDR3 has 17 amino acids. Germline-derived CDR1 and CDR2 are MNHEY and SMNVEV (reference sequence). V shed 0 bases and J 2 bases; nucleotides not matched to a gene: 8. The CDR3 DNA reads as TGTGCCAGCAGTTTATCGGGACAGGTTCCGTTAAACTATGGCTACACCTTC. Translating it yields CASSLSGQVPLNYGYTF.

The CDR3 region has the DNA TGTGCCAGCAGGCCTCGGGATTACTTTGCAACTAATGAAAAACTGTTTTTT. Protein sequence: CASRPRDYFATNEKLFF. This chain joins TRBV27 and TRBJ1-4; unclear D gene. This CDR3 has 17 amino acids. Germline loops: CDR1 MNHEY, CDR2 SMNVEV (reference sequence). V shed 6 bases and J shed 0 bases, with 17 bases lying between them. Full variable domain (missing parts from reference TRBV27 and TRBJ1-4): EAQVTQNPRYLITVTGKKLTVTCSQNMNHEYMSWYRQDPGLGLRQIYYSMNVEVTDKGDVPEGYKVSRKEKRNFPLILESPSPNQTSLYFCASRPRDYFATNEKLFFGSGTQLSVL.

The sample holds a few counts of this clone. Written as DNA, the CDR3 is TGCGCCAGCAGCTTGGAAGTTGGAGGTTATGAAGCTTTCTTT. Translated, it gives CASSLEVGGYEAFF. This sequence joins TRBV5-1 and TRBJ1-1; no clear D. There are 14 residues in the CDR3. From germline, CDR1 is SGHRS and CDR2 YFSETQ. Trimming removed 0 bases from V and 7 bases from J, with 13 bases in between.

This chain joins TRBV9 and TRBJ2-5; 9 nucleotides match TRBD1. The V and J ends lost 0 bases and 4 bases, in that order; junction bases with no gene match: 4. There are 15 residues in the CDR3. CDR1 is SGDLS, CDR2 YYNGEE, per germline. The CDR3 DNA reads as TGTGCCAGCAGCGTAGAGGGACAGGGTGTAGAGACCCAGTACTTC. Its protein product is CASSVEGQGVETQYF.

The chain uses TRBV7-2 and TRBJ1-2; D not certain. V was cut by 4 bases and J by 3 bases, with 15 bases left in between. In germline, CDR1 is SGHTA, CDR2 FQGNSA. The CDR3 is made up of 15 amino acids. The CDR3 reads CASSSRGWTDYGYTF. In DNA, the CDR3 is TGTGCCAGCAGCTCCCGGGGTTGGACGGACTATGGCTACACCTTC.